This is a list of T cell receptor beta chains from one sample in a study of shared clonotypes between healthy human individuals. TCRdb's copy holds only in-frame clones and misses some; the assay was immunoSEQ multiplex PCR. The sample lists about 1.5 million clones; about 98% were seen once. The sample was naive CD4+ T cells sorted from blood. Receptor source: a man aged 25 to 40 in good health. Both conserved end residues are part of each CDR3. A D gene is named only where the DNA matches it firmly. Expanded clones are given a class, and other clones once, few, many or no size at all.

V gene	D gene	clone size	J gene	CDR3 protein	CDR3 DNA
TRBV28	-	-	TRBJ2-7	CASSSVQAYEQYF	TGTGCCAGCAGTTCCGTCCAGGCCTACGAGCAGTACTTC
TRBV28	TRBD2	once	TRBJ2-2	CASSLYPGLAGGHNTGELFF	TGTGCCAGCAGTTTATACCCGGGACTAGCGGGAGGACACAACACCGGGGAGCTGTTTTTT
TRBV10-1	-	-	TRBJ2-2	CASTGGRGLFF	TGCGCCAGCACTGGAGGTCGGGGTCTGTTTTTT
TRBV18	TRBD2	once	TRBJ2-5	CASSPLVSSGSGQETQYF	TGTGCCAGCTCACCCTTAGTGAGTAGCGGGAGCGGTCAAGAGACCCAGTACTTC
TRBV27	-	-	TRBJ2-1	CASSLQGSDEQFF	TGTGCCAGCAGTCTACAGGGCAGCGATGAGCAGTTCTTC
TRBV18	-	-	TRBJ2-2	CASSPGGGELFF	TGTGCCAGCTCACCAGGAGGCGGGGAGCTGTTTTTT
TRBV2	-	-	TRBJ1-5	CASSGTAYSNQPQHF	TGTGCCAGCAGTGGGACAGCATATAGCAATCAGCCCCAGCATTTT
TRBV6-6	TRBD2	-	TRBJ2-1	CASTGTSHTNGEQFF	TGTGCCAGCACGGGGACTAGCCATACAAATGGGGAGCAGTTCTTC
TRBV7-6	TRBD1	-	TRBJ1-4	CASSIIRDRGEDEKLFF	TGTGCCAGCAGCATAATACGGGACAGGGGGGAGGATGAAAAACTGTTTTTT
TRBV19	-	-	TRBJ1-4	CASSIQGGEKLFF	TGTGCCAGTAGTATACAGGGCGGTGAAAAACTGTTTTTT
TRBV19	-	-	TRBJ2-2	CASSLGQNTGELFF	TGTGCCAGTAGCCTGGGGCAGAACACCGGGGAGCTGTTTTTT
TRBV18	-	once	TRBJ2-1	CASSLRTTSSNEQFF	TGTGCCAGCTCGCTCCGCACGACATCCTCGAATGAGCAGTTCTTC
TRBV2	TRBD2	-	TRBJ2-7	CASSEGLAGGLPIFEQYF	TGTGCCAGCAGCGAAGGGCTAGCGGGAGGGCTACCCATCTTTGAGCAGTACTTC
TRBV7-9	-	-	TRBJ2-5	CASSFGTPGETQYF	TGTGCCAGCAGCTTTGGGACCCCCGGGGAGACCCAGTACTTC
TRBV28	-	once	TRBJ2-7	CASREGTISYEQYF	TGTGCCAGCAGGGAGGGGACCATCTCCTACGAGCAGTACTTC
TRBV9	TRBD2	once	TRBJ2-7	CASSEVAGTYEQYF	TGTGCCAGCAGCGAGGTAGCGGGAACCTACGAGCAGTACTTC
TRBV10-2	-	-	TRBJ1-2	CASSESPGGYGYTF	TGCGCCAGCAGTGAGTCTCCAGGCGGCTATGGCTACACCTTC
TRBV25-1	TRBD2	-	TRBJ2-2	CASSSSGRAGGELFF	TGTGCCAGCAGTAGCAGCGGGAGGGCTGGTGGGGAGCTGTTTTTT
TRBV18	-	-	TRBJ1-1	CASSPPLRNTEAFF	TGTGCCAGCTCACCACCTCTACGGAACACTGAAGCTTTCTTT
TRBV28	-	-	TRBJ1-2	CASRFGAALWGYTF	TGTGCCAGCAGGTTCGGGGCGGCGTTGTGGGGCTACACCTTC
TRBV5-1	TRBD2	-	TRBJ2-7	CASSKGTSSTGEQYF	TGCGCCAGCAGCAAAGGGACTAGCTCGACGGGGGAGCAGTACTTC
TRBV4-3	-	-	TRBJ2-7	CASSQESPGLASPYEQYF	TGCGCCAGCAGCCAAGAAAGCCCTGGGCTAGCGTCACCCTACGAGCAGTACTTC
TRBV19	TRBD1	-	TRBJ1-5	CASRYSRGENQPQHF	TGTGCCAGTAGATATTCCAGGGGGGAGAATCAGCCCCAGCATTTT
TRBV6-5	-	-	TRBJ2-5	CASSFGRETQYF	TGTGCCAGCAGTTTCGGCCGAGAGACCCAGTACTTC
TRBV11-2	-	-	TRBJ2-1	CASSSRLDEQFF	TGTGCCAGCAGCTCCCGGCTCGATGAGCAGTTCTTC
TRBV28	-	-	TRBJ2-1	CASSLSGRDNEQFF	TGTGCCAGCAGTTTAAGTGGCAGGGACAATGAGCAGTTCTTC
TRBV7-8	-	-	TRBJ2-1	CASRGSGRDNEQFF	TGTGCCAGCAGGGGGAGCGGGCGGGACAATGAGCAGTTCTTC
TRBV7-6	-	-	TRBJ2-1	CASSLVQGRTNNEQFF	TGTGCCAGCAGCTTAGTCCAGGGGCGGACGAACAATGAGCAGTTCTTC
TRBV10-3	-	-	TRBJ2-7	CAISALRDLSYEQYF	TGTGCCATCAGTGCTTTGAGGGATCTCTCCTACGAGCAGTACTTC
TRBV5-1	-	-	TRBJ2-7	CASSLGLIEQYF	TGCGCCAGCAGCTTGGGACTTATCGAGCAGTACTTC
TRBV6-4	-	-	TRBJ2-5	CASSVLQGETQYF	TGTGCCAGCAGTGTTCTGCAGGGCGAGACCCAGTACTTC
TRBV6-4	-	-	TRBJ2-7	CASSDPDRASYEQYF	TGTGCCAGCAGTGACCCGGACCGGGCCTCCTACGAGCAGTACTTC
TRBV29-1	-	-	TRBJ2-5	CSVESWERETQYF	TGCAGCGTTGAGTCGTGGGAGAGGGAGACCCAGTACTTC
TRBV15	-	once	TRBJ2-2	CATSKTLPGTSNTGELFF	TGTGCCACCAGCAAAACTTTGCCCGGGACATCGAACACCGGGGAGCTGTTTTTT
TRBV6-1	-	-	TRBJ1-2	CASSDRLGDGYTF	TGTGCCAGCAGTGACCGGTTAGGGGATGGCTACACCTTC
TRBV19	TRBD2	-	TRBJ2-1	CASSRAGGVNNEQFF	TGTGCCAGTAGTAGGGCGGGAGGGGTTAACAATGAGCAGTTCTTC
TRBV6-5	-	-	TRBJ2-7	CASRSTSLVSGEQYF	TGTGCCAGCAGATCGACTAGTTTAGTTTCGGGGGAGCAGTACTTC
TRBV5-1	-	once	TRBJ2-7	CASSLGGGFTFYEQYF	TGCGCCAGCAGCTTGGGGGGCGGGTTCACCTTCTACGAGCAGTACTTC
TRBV19	-	-	TRBJ2-1	CASSSRAMAYNEQFF	TGTGCCAGTAGTTCGCGGGCAATGGCCTACAATGAGCAGTTCTTC
TRBV7-3	-	-	TRBJ2-6	CASSLSSGANVLTF	TGTGCCAGCAGCTTAAGCTCTGGGGCCAACGTCCTGACTTTC
TRBV5-1	TRBD1	-	TRBJ2-7	CANPGTGPYEQYF	TGCGCCAATCCGGGGACAGGACCCTACGAGCAGTACTTC
TRBV15	TRBD1	-	TRBJ2-7	CATSRGPGQGKGEYF	TGTGCCACCAGCAGAGGACCGGGACAGGGAAAGGGTGAGTACTTC
TRBV6-1	TRBD1	-	TRBJ2-7	CASSERDRRYEQYF	TGTGCCAGCAGTGAACGGGACAGGCGTTACGAGCAGTACTTC
TRBV4-1	TRBD2	-	TRBJ2-1	CASSRHPSGSYNEQFF	TGCGCCAGCAGCCGGCACCCTAGCGGCTCCTACAATGAGCAGTTCTTC
TRBV5-1	-	once	TRBJ2-3	CASSYFDGLPSTDTQYF	TGCGCCAGCAGCTACTTCGACGGACTACCTAGCACAGATACGCAGTATTTT
TRBV18	-	-	TRBJ2-1	CASSPRDSRTYNEQFF	TGTGCCAGCTCACCCCGGGACTCCCGAACCTACAATGAGCAGTTCTTC
TRBV28	-	-	TRBJ1-2	CASSFGPDPFITF	TGTGCCAGCAGTTTTGGGCCAGATCCTTTTATCACCTTC
TRBV15	-	-	TRBJ1-1	CATSRDRLGGTEAFF	TGTGCCACCAGCAGAGATCGCCTGGGGGGCACTGAAGCTTTCTTT
TRBV5-1	-	-	TRBJ2-1	CASSFPGRNEQFF	TGCGCCAGCAGCTTCCCGGGTCGCAATGAGCAGTTCTTC
TRBV5-1	TRBD1	-	TRBJ2-7	CASSQTGDSYEQYF	TGCGCCAGCTCCCAGACAGGGGACTCCTACGAGCAGTACTTC
TRBV7-9	-	-	TRBJ1-1	CASSVRETEAFF	TGTGCCAGCAGTGTCCGGGAGACTGAAGCTTTCTTT
TRBV14	-	-	TRBJ2-7	CASSQDDYRGKSPLSYEQYF	TGTGCCAGCAGCCAAGACGATTATAGGGGGAAGTCTCCTCTCTCCTACGAGCAGTACTTC
TRBV27	TRBD2	-	TRBJ2-7	CASSQAGVHEQYF	TGTGCCAGCAGTCAAGCGGGAGTCCACGAGCAGTACTTC
TRBV19	TRBD2	-	TRBJ2-7	CASSLRAAGGLSYEQYF	TGTGCCAGTAGCCTCCGGGCGGCGGGAGGCCTCTCCTACGAGCAGTACTTC
TRBV6-6	TRBD1	-	TRBJ2-2	CASRLDRAAGELFF	TGTGCCAGCAGGCTGGACAGGGCAGCCGGGGAGCTGTTTTTT
TRBV6-5	TRBD2	-	TRBJ2-1	CASSWREVQGNEQFF	TGTGCCAGCAGTTGGCGGGAGGTCCAGGGAAATGAGCAGTTCTTC
TRBV2	TRBD1	-	TRBJ1-2	CASRPGQGPGGYTF	TGTGCCAGCAGGCCGGGACAGGGTCCGGGGGGCTACACCTTC
TRBV6-1	-	-	TRBJ2-1	CASTFPEPEQFF	TGTGCCAGCACCTTTCCGGAGCCGGAGCAGTTCTTC